This T cell receptor (beta chain) was captured by sequencing in a study of regulatory T cells in long-lasting Graves disease. Whole-study context: Less than 3 months of antithyroid drugs had been taken by newly diagnosed Graves' patients. Notes on the study in general: Persistent disease preferred TRBV28, TRBJ1-2 and TRBJ2-5.

According to the study, TCR beta libraries were built with iRepertoire HTBI primers and CDR3-region Arm-PCR. Study processing details: Among the samples, around 61 TRBV and 14 TRBJ segments were identified. TCRdb independently ran MiXCR on the multiplex PCR reads; one entry per CDR3 protein. TCRdb assigned the V and J calls; the authors' analysis was not used. The data show hundreds of thousands of distinct CDR3 sequences, about 15% seen once. Germline V gene data show CDR1 as MNHNS and CDR2 as SASEGT. The CDR3 length is 16 residues. J lost 4 bases, V lost 6 bases, and 13 bases had no gene match. A note on this clonotype: Its cognate antigen is unknown.

Time point in this sample: newly diagnosed GD, antithyroid drugs for less than 3 months. PBMC RNA was the source of the TCR library. These sequences were also reported in another study, on T cells in Graves' hyperthyroidism and ophthalmopathy. That work adds: Most thyroid clonotypes that were expanded above 0.001 also turned up in blood.

The origin of this receptor is a middle-aged woman with Graves disease. The specimen comprised peripheral blood mononuclear cells (PBMCs), sampled at new diagnosis, from a patient treated with antithyroid drugs. The V and J genes are TRBV6-1 and TRBJ1-1; 8 bases match TRBD1. CDR3 nucleotide sequence: TGTGCCAGCAGCGAGGGACGGGGACAGGCCGGCACTGAAGCTTTCTTT. Its protein is CASSEGRGQAGTEAFF.